What follows is one TCR beta chain and its context. Its antigen is unidentified. The data are from a study of shared clonotypes between healthy human individuals. Study-level findings and limits: It was only blood that was sampled, and tissue repertoires likely differ.

Germline V lookup: CDR1 SQVTM, CDR2 ANQGSEA. The CDR3 totals 11 residues. V dropped 6 bases and J dropped 8 bases, with 12 bases sitting between them. At deep level, the assay was performed. Unsorted PBMC contributed about 0.3 ug DNA, 30,000 to 35,000 T cell genomes, to each replicate PCR. Profiled with immunoSEQ multiplex PCR; TCRdb holds only in-frame clones, not every one. The table shows 400,000 to 600,000 clones, with about 85% occurring only once. The clonotype was recovered from a woman between 40 and 55 years old in good health. Some clones in this sample may be carry-over from other donors' samples. The chain couples TRBV29-1 to TRBJ2-3; D is uncertain. The sequencing sample was made of PBMCs. Here the CDR3 reads CSVGDLGTQYF. CDR3 nucleotides: TGCAGCGTCGGCGATCTGGGTACGCAGTATTTT.